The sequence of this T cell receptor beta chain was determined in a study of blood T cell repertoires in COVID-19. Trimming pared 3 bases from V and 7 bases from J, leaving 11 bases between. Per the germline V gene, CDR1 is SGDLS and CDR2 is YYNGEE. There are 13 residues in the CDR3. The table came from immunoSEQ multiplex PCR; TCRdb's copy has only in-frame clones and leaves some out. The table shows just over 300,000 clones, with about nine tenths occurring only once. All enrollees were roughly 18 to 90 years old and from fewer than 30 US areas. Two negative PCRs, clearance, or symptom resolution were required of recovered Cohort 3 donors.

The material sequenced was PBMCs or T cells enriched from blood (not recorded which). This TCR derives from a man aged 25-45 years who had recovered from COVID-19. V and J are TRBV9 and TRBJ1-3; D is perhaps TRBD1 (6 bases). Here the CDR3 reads CASSEGGGNTIYF. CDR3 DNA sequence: TGTGCCAGCAGCGAGGGGGGAGGGAACACCATATATTTT.